A selection of T cell receptor beta chains follows, all from one sample in a study of CD8 T cells in ankylosing spondylitis. TCRdb reprocessed the 5' RACE reads via MiXCR and lists one record per CDR3 protein. The top ten clones hold approximately 5% of a sample with about 64,000 distinct CDR3 sequences, 6.2% of them seen once. Sequencing input: synovial fluid, either unsorted or a sorted T cell fraction (not recorded which). These receptors were obtained from a male donor with ankylosing spondylitis. The CDR3 runs from the conserved cysteine through the conserved F or W. Each record gives: CDR3 DNA, CDR3 protein, clone size, V gene, D gene, J gene. D genes are given only for firm matches. Clone size appears in some rows only: once, few, many, or a class for an expanded clone.

TGTGCCAGCAGGTCAGCGACTAAGGTCTACGAGCAGTACTTC,CASRSATKVYEQYF,-,TRBV6-2/TRBV6-3,-,TRBJ2-7
TGCGCCAGCAGCTTGGCCGGGACACACAATGAGCAGTTCTTC,CASSLAGTHNEQFF,few,TRBV5-1,-,TRBJ2-1
TGTGCCAGCAGCTTGGTAGCAACTAATGAAAAACTGTTTTTT,CASSLVATNEKLFF,-,TRBV6-1,-,TRBJ1-4
TGTGCCAGCAGCGTCTTCAGGGTCCCCAGCACAGATACGCAGTATTTT,CASSVFRVPSTDTQYF,-,TRBV7-8,-,TRBJ2-3
TGTGCCAGCAGCATCAATGAGGGGTCGGGTCAGCCCCAGCATTTT,CASSINEGSGQPQHF,many,TRBV7-9,-,TRBJ1-5
TGCGCCAGCAGCAGCACAGCGGGTAACTACGAGCAGTACTTC,CASSSTAGNYEQYF,-,TRBV5-1,-,TRBJ2-7
TGTGCCAGCAGCTTAGTTACAGCGGGAGGGGCCGGGGAGCTGTTTTTT,CASSLVTAGGAGELFF,many,TRBV7-8,TRBD2,TRBJ2-2
TGTGCCAGCAAAATTACAGGAAGACAAGAGACCCAGTACTTC,CASKITGRQETQYF,many,TRBV28,-,TRBJ2-5
TGCGCCAGCACTCCAGGGGGACTAGGACCCGGGGAGCTGTTTTTT,CASTPGGLGPGELFF,few,TRBV5-1,-,TRBJ2-2
TGTGCCAGCAAAGAAGCGGGAAACACCGGGGAGCTGTTTTTT,CASKEAGNTGELFF,many,TRBV9,TRBD2,TRBJ2-2
TGTGCCAGCAGTCAGGGGACCGGCGGAAGGGAGCAGTACTTC,CASSQGTGGREQYF,few,TRBV11-3,-,TRBJ2-7
TGCAGTGCTAGTATTTGGCGGGCCGGTGAGCAGTTCTTC,CSASIWRAGEQFF,many,TRBV20-1,-,TRBJ2-1
TGTGCCAGCAGCTTAGTCGGAGTAGGGGAGACCCAGTACTTC,CASSLVGVGETQYF,many,TRBV7-2,-,TRBJ2-5
TGTGCCAGCAGCTTAAGTGCCAGCTCCTACGAGCAGTACTTC,CASSLSASSYEQYF,-,TRBV7-6,-,TRBJ2-7
TGCAGCGCTGGACCGCGCACCGGGGAGCTGTTTTTT,CSAGPRTGELFF,many,TRBV29-1,-,TRBJ2-2
TGTGCCAGGGTAACCAGGAGGCTAGCGGGAGGATCCAATGAGCAGTTCTTC,CARVTRRLAGGSNEQFF,many,TRBV2,TRBD2,TRBJ2-1
TGTGCCAGCAGGTACAGGGAACGCGATCAGCCCCAGCATTTT,CASRYRERDQPQHF,few,TRBV6-5,-,TRBJ1-5
TGTGCCAGCAGTCCCCGGGGAGCGGGCAACACCGGGGAGCTGTTTTTT,CASSPRGAGNTGELFF,-,TRBV28,-,TRBJ2-2
TGTGCCAGCATTGGACTAGCGGACTACAATGAGCAGTTCTTC,CASIGLADYNEQFF,-,TRBV28,TRBD2,TRBJ2-1
TGCAGTGCTAGAGGGCTGGGAATGTTGAGTAATTCACCCCTCCACTTT,CSARGLGMLSNSPLHF,many,TRBV20-1,-,TRBJ1-6
TGTGCCAGCAGCTTGGGCGGGGGTAGGGCCAACGTCCTGACTTTC,CASSLGGGRANVLTF,many,TRBV5-6,TRBD2,TRBJ2-6
TGTGCCACCAGTGAAATCGAGACTAGCGGGAAGATAGATACGCAGTATTTT,CATSEIETSGKIDTQYF,many,TRBV24-1,TRBD2,TRBJ2-3
TGTGCCAGCAGTCACCGGGACAGGAGCCTCAACTTAGCCAAAAACATTCAGTACTTC,CASSHRDRSLNLAKNIQYF,few,TRBV6-2/TRBV6-3,TRBD1,TRBJ2-4
TGTGCCAGCAGCCAGGACAGGTCCTACGAGCAGTACTTC,CASSQDRSYEQYF,few,TRBV7-3,TRBD1,TRBJ2-7
TGTGCCAGCAGCCAGCGGGACAGCCTCTATAGCAATCAGCCCCAGCATTTT,CASSQRDSLYSNQPQHF,few,TRBV6-1,TRBD1,TRBJ1-5
TGTGCCAGCAGTCCCCGGACAGGGTACACTGAAGCTTTCTTT,CASSPRTGYTEAFF,-,TRBV6-1,TRBD1,TRBJ1-1
TGTGCCACCAGCAGAGACAGGGGGCTAGTTGATTCTGGAAACACCATATATTTT,CATSRDRGLVDSGNTIYF,many,TRBV15,TRBD1,TRBJ1-3
TGCAGCGTTTTGACTAGCAGGCATGAGCAGTTCTTC,CSVLTSRHEQFF,many,TRBV29-1,TRBD2,TRBJ2-1
TGTGCCAGCAGCTTCCGAGGGGAATACAATGAGCAGTTCTTC,CASSFRGEYNEQFF,few,TRBV11-2,-,TRBJ2-1
TGCAGCGTTGTTACGGCTAGCGGGAACAACAATGAGCAGTTCTTC,CSVVTASGNNNEQFF,many,TRBV29-1,TRBD2,TRBJ2-1
TGTGCCAGCAGTTTATGGCGTCAAGAGACCCAGTACTTC,CASSLWRQETQYF,many,TRBV27,-,TRBJ2-5
TGTGCCAGCAGCTTAGAGACTAGCGGGGGCAATGAGCAGTTCTTC,CASSLETSGGNEQFF,-,TRBV7-2,TRBD2,TRBJ2-1
TGTGCCAGCAGCGGGACAGCGGATACGCAGTATTTT,CASSGTADTQYF,few,TRBV5-5,TRBD1,TRBJ2-3
TGCAGTGCTAGCCAGAGTCGGGGTACCGGGGAGCTGTTTTTT,CSASQSRGTGELFF,-,TRBV20-1,-,TRBJ2-2
TGCAGTGCCCGGTGGGGAGGCCAAGAGACCCAGTACTTC,CSARWGGQETQYF,many,TRBV20-1,-,TRBJ2-5
TGTGCCAGCAGCTTAGTACCTGGCCCGCAAGAGACCCAGTACTTC,CASSLVPGPQETQYF,few,TRBV7-3,-,TRBJ2-5
TGCAGCGTTGAAGGACTAGGATCGGATACGCAGTATTTT,CSVEGLGSDTQYF,few,TRBV29-1,-,TRBJ2-3